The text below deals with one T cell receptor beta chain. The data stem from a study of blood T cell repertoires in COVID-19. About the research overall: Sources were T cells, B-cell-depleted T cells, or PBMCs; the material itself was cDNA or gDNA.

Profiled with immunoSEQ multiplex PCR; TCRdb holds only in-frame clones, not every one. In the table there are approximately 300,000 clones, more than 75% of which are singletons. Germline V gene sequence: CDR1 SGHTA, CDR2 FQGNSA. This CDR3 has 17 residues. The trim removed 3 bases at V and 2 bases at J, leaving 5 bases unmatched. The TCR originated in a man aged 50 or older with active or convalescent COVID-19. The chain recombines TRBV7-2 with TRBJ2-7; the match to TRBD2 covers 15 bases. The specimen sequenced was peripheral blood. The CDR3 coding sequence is TGTGCCAGCAGCTTGGGGACTAGCGGGAGGCGGCCCTACGAGCAGTACTTC. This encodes CASSLGTSGRRPYEQYF.